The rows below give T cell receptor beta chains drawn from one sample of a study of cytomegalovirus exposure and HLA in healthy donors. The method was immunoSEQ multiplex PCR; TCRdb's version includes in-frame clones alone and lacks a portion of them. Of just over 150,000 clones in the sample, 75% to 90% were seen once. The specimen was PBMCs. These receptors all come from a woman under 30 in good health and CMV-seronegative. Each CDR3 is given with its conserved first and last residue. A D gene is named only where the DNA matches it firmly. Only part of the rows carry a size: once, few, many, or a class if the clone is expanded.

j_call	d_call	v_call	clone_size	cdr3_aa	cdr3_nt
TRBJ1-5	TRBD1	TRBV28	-	CASNQLSGQGFSQPQHF	TGTGCCAGCAACCAACTTTCGGGACAGGGGTTTAGTCAGCCCCAGCATTTT
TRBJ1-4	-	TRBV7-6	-	CASSLGGYKLFF	TGTGCCAGCAGCTTAGGAGGGTACAAACTGTTTTTT
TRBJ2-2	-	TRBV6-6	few	CASRPSDSPGELFF	TGTGCCAGCCGACCTAGCGACAGCCCCGGGGAGCTGTTTTTT
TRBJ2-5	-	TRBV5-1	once	CASSRGLRIQETQYF	TGCGCCAGCAGCAGGGGACTCCGGATTCAAGAGACCCAGTACTTC
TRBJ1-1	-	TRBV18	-	CASSPSQMNTEAFF	TGTGCCAGCTCACCATCCCAGATGAACACTGAAGCTTTCTTT
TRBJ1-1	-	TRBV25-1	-	CASSDRGPNTEAFF	TGTGCCAGCAGTGACCGCGGGCCGAACACTGAAGCTTTCTTT
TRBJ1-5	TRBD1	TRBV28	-	CASSLGQGVGQPQHF	TGTGCCAGCAGTTTAGGACAGGGCGTAGGACAGCCCCAGCATTTT
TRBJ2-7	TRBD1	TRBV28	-	CASGQGPMYEQYF	TGTGCCAGCGGACAGGGACCAATGTACGAGCAGTACTTC
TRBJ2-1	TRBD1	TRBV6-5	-	CASSSNRGDEQFF	TGTGCCAGCAGTTCTAACAGGGGCGATGAGCAGTTCTTC
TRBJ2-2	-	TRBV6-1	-	CASSPSEYTGELFF	TGTGCCAGCAGTCCTTCTGAGTACACCGGGGAGCTGTTTTTT
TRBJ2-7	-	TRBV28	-	CASSLGAEGEQYF	TGTGCCAGCAGTTTGGGCGCCGAGGGCGAGCAGTACTTC
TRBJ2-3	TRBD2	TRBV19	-	CASSITSGVADTQYF	TGTGCCAGTAGTATCACTAGCGGGGTGGCAGATACGCAGTATTTT
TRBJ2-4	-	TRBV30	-	CAWSPGPENIQYF	TGTGCCTGGAGTCCTGGGCCTGAAAACATTCAGTACTTC
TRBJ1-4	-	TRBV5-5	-	CASSLGRVLNEKLFF	TGTGCCAGCAGCTTAGGGCGGGTCCTCAATGAAAAACTGTTTTTT
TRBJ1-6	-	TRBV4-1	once	CASSQGKPVQRYNSPLHF	TGCGCCAGCAGCCAAGGGAAGCCTGTCCAGCGCTATAATTCACCCCTCCACTTT
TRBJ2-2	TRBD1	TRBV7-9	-	CASSLVGTGIAGELFF	TGTGCCAGCAGCTTAGTCGGGACAGGGATCGCCGGGGAGCTGTTTTTT
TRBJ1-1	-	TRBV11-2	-	CASSLDPAGASTEAFF	TGTGCCAGCAGCTTAGATCCAGCAGGGGCCTCCACTGAAGCTTTCTTT
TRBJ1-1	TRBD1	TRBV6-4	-	CASSARDRARGTEAFF	TGTGCCAGCAGCGCTAGGGACAGGGCGAGGGGCACTGAAGCTTTCTTT
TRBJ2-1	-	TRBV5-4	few	CASSYPRRRDYNEQFF	TGTGCCAGCAGCTACCCTAGGAGGAGGGACTACAATGAGCAGTTCTTC
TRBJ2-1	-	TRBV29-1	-	CSVAGGSTEQFF	TGCAGCGTCGCCGGGGGTAGTACTGAGCAGTTCTTC
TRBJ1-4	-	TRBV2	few	CASSSQGIREKLFF	TGTGCCAGCAGTTCGCAGGGTATTAGGGAAAAACTGTTTTTT
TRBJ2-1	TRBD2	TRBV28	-	CASSLGRGGYNEQFF	TGTGCCAGCAGTCTTGGTCGGGGGGGGTACAATGAGCAGTTCTTC
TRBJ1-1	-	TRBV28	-	CASSLPAEGVTEAFF	TGTGCCAGCAGTTTGCCGGCGGAGGGCGTAACTGAAGCTTTCTTT
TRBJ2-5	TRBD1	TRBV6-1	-	CASSVQGAGETQYF	TGTGCCAGCAGCGTACAGGGGGCAGGTGAGACCCAGTACTTC
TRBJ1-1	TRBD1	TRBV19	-	CASSFLRDREGEAFF	TGTGCCAGTAGTTTTCTCCGGGACAGGGAGGGAGAAGCTTTCTTT
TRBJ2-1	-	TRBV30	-	CAWSPLDRLSSYNEQFF	TGTGCCTGGAGTCCTCTGGACAGATTAAGCTCCTACAATGAGCAGTTCTTC
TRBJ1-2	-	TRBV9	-	CASSFGRRSYGYTF	TGTGCCAGCAGCTTCGGGAGAAGAAGCTATGGCTACACCTTC
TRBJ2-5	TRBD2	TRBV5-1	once	CASSVGTSVAKYF	TGCGCCAGCAGCGTGGGGACTAGCGTTGCGAAGTACTTC
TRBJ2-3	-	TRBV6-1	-	CASSERGLDTQYF	TGTGCCAGCAGTGAAAGGGGTCTGGATACGCAGTATTTT
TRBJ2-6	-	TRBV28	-	CASSSAEAGANVLTF	TGTGCCAGCAGTTCCGCGGAGGCTGGGGCCAACGTCCTGACTTTC
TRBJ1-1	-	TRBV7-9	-	CASSLVSGEAFF	TGTGCCAGCAGCTTAGTATCAGGTGAAGCTTTCTTT
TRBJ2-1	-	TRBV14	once	CASSQGKRLANEQFF	TGTGCCAGCAGCCAAGGCAAGCGGTTAGCCAATGAGCAGTTCTTC
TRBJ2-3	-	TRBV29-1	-	CSGRADTQYF	TGCAGCGGACGAGCGGATACGCAGTATTTT
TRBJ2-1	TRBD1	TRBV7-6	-	CASRTGTGGNEQFF	TGTGCCAGCAGAACCGGGACAGGGGGTAATGAGCAGTTCTTC
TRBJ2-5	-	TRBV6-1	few	CASRRQRQETQYF	TGTGCCAGCAGGCGACAGAGGCAAGAGACCCAGTACTTC
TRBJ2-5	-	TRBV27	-	CASKVGKRAETQYF	TGTGCCAGCAAGGTGGGAAAGAGGGCAGAGACCCAGTACTTC
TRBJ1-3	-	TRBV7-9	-	CASSFGARVFSGNTIYF	TGTGCCAGCAGCTTTGGGGCCAGGGTTTTTTCTGGAAACACCATATATTTT
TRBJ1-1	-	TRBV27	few	CASSFTGRANTEAFF	TGTGCCAGCAGCTTTACAGGGAGAGCCAACACTGAAGCTTTCTTT
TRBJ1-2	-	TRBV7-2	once	CASSLALRGGRGNYGYTF	TGTGCCAGCAGCTTAGCGCTAAGGGGGGGCAGGGGCAACTATGGCTACACCTTC
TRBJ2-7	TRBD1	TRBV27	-	CASSSIPGRGWIQYF	TGTGCCAGCAGTTCGATCCCCGGCAGGGGGTGGATTCAGTACTTC
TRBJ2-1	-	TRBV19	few	CASSISAANEQFF	TGTGCCAGTAGTATTTCTGCGGCCAATGAGCAGTTCTTC
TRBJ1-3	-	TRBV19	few	CASIVATGGSGNTIYF	TGTGCCAGTATTGTCGCAACCGGGGGCTCTGGAAACACCATATATTTT